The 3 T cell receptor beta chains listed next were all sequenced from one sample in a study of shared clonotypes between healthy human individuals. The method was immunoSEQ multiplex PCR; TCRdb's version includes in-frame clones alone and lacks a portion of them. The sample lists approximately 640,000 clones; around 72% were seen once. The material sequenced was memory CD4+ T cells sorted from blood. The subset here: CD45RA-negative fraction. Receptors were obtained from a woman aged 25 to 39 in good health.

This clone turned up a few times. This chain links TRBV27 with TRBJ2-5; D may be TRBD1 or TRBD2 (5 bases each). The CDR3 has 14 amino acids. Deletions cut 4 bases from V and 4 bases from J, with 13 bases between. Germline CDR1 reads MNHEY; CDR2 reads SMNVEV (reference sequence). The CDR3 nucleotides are TGTGCCAGCAGTTCCCAGGGTCGGGGAGAGACCCAGTACTTC. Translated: CASSSQGRGETQYF.

CDR3 amino acids: CASSATGFEKLFF. CDR3 bases: TGTGCCAGCTCAGCGACAGGGTTTGAAAAACTGTTTTTT. The chain is built from TRBV18 and TRBJ1-4; 7 nucleotides match TRBD1. V gave up 5 bases and J gave up 7 bases; unmatched junction bases: 4. The CDR3 contains 13 residues. The germline gives CDR1 KGHSH, CDR2 LQKENI.

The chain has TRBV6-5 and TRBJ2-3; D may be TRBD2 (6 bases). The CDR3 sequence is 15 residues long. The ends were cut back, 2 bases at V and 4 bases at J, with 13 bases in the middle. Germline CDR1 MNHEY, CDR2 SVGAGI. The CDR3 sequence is CASSYAPSVADTQYF. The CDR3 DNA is TGTGCCAGCAGTTACGCGCCTAGCGTTGCAGATACGCAGTATTTT.